One sample yielded the 10 T cell receptor beta chains listed below, sequenced in a study of T-cell memory formation after mild COVID-19. TCRdb called the 5' RACE reads again in MiXCR, with one record for every CDR3 protein. The profile shows some 320,000 distinct CDR3 sequences, approximately 15% of them singletons. The sample taken for sequencing was PBMCs or a T cell subset sorted from them (not recorded which). These receptor sequences come from a man aged 18 to 35 who had mild COVID-19 (a few samples of this study predate the infection). Cell type and time point are not known.

In this sample, this clonotype turned up a few times. The chain couples TRBV6-6 to TRBJ1-1; TRBD1 matches at 9 bases. The CDR3 is 14 amino acids. V shed 11 bases and J 0 bases; nucleotides not matched to a gene: 7. CDR1 and CDR2 from the germline V gene are MNHNY and SVGAGI (reference sequence). CDR3 residues: CAGRGQGMNTEAFF. As DNA, the CDR3 is TGTGCCGGACGCGGACAGGGGATGAACACTGAAGCTTTCTTT.

Only a few counts were recorded for this clonotype. The chain joins TRBV24-1 to TRBJ1-2; D gene unclear. Germline V gene data show CDR1 as KGHDR and CDR2 as SFDVKD. V lost 3 bases, J lost 4 bases, and 11 bases lay in between. CDR3 length: 14 residues. CDR3: CATSDPREPYGYTF. In nucleotides, the CDR3 is TGTGCCACCAGTGATCCCCGTGAACCCTATGGCTACACCTTC.

In this sample, this clonotype turned up many times. In nucleotides, the CDR3 is TGTGCCAGCAGTTTCGGGCGGACCTCCACCTACGAGCAGTACTTC. This sequence encodes CASSFGRTSTYEQYF. This chain uses TRBV6-5 with TRBJ2-7; no firm D call. This CDR3 contains 15 residues. Trimming cost V 4 bases and J 2 bases, with 15 bases left between them. CDR1 is MNHEY, CDR2 SVGAGI, per germline.

CDR3 in DNA: TGTGCCAGCACCTATGATGGGACAGGGATTGGCTACACCTTC. It specifies CASTYDGTGIGYTF. This sequence joins TRBV6-2 or TRBV6-3 and TRBJ1-2; 9 bases align to TRBD1. V shed 7 bases, J shed 7 bases, and the junction held 10 bases outside the gene matches. Germline V gives CDR1 MNHEY, CDR2 SVGEGT. CDR3 size: 14 residues.

There are a few counts of this clonotype. The chain uses TRBV6-5 and TRBJ2-5; D is uncertain. Germline assignment: CDR1 MNHEY and CDR2 SVGAGI. This CDR3 has 14 amino acids. V lost 0 bases to trimming and J lost 4 bases, with 9 bases between them. CDR3 coding DNA: TGTGCCAGCAGTTACTCGTCGTCCCCAGAGACCCAGTACTTC. It translates to CASSYSSSPETQYF.

This clonotype was picked up a small number of times. The chain recombines TRBV4-3 with TRBJ1-1, with D hard to call. V was pared by 4 bases and J by 3 bases, with 12 bases between. The germline V gene encodes CDR1 LGHNA and CDR2 YSLEER. The CDR3 runs to 14 residues. The CDR3 DNA sequence: TGCGCCAGCAGCCGGAGTTTTGCCGACACTGAAGCTTTCTTT. Its protein product is CASSRSFADTEAFF.

The sample holds many counts of this clonotype. V gene TRBV20-1 combines with J gene TRBJ2-5; D is possibly TRBD1 (5 bases). Between the trimmed V and J ends, which lost 3 bases and 5 bases, there was a span of 13 bases. This CDR3 spans 13 amino acids. Germline loops: CDR1 DFQATT, CDR2 SNEGSKA (reference sequence). The CDR3 nucleotides read TGCAGTGCTAGTCGACAGTCCGCGGAGACCCAGTACTTC. Translating gives CSASRQSAETQYF.

In this sample, this clonotype turned up a few times. The chain combines TRBV20-1 with TRBJ2-7; no reliable D call. Trimming pared 1 base from V and 2 bases from J, leaving 9 bases between. There are 13 residues in the CDR3. The V gene's germline CDR1 is DFQATT and CDR2 SNEGSKA (reference sequence). CDR3 protein: CSARGTAAYEQYV. The CDR3, as DNA: TGCAGTGCTAGAGGCACAGCAGCCTACGAGCAGTACGTC.

The chain recombines TRBV18 with TRBJ1-1, with 11 bases that match TRBD1. V was pared by 4 bases and J by 7 bases, with 8 bases of the junction left unmatched. From germline, CDR1 is KGHSH and CDR2 LQKENI. The CDR3 loop spans 15 amino acids. CDR3 protein: CASSLGQGALVEAFF. For the CDR3, the DNA is TGTGCCAGCTCACTCGGACAGGGGGCTTTGGTTGAAGCTTTCTTT. Full variable domain (missing parts from reference TRBV18 and TRBJ1-1): NAGVMQNPRHLVRRRGQEARLRCSPMKGHSHVYWYRQLPEEGLKFMVYLQKENIIDESGMPKERFSAEFPKEGPSILRIQQVVRGDSAAYFCASSLGQGALVEAFFGQGTRLTVV.

This rearrangement joins TRBV5-1 to TRBJ2-1, with D perhaps TRBD2 (5 bases). This CDR3 region has 16 residues. The germline V gene encodes CDR1 SGHRS and CDR2 YFSETQ. V lost 0 bases and J 9 bases, leaving 19 bases between the germline ends. The CDR3 DNA reads TGCGCCAGCAGCTTGGCCTACGGGGTGGGGATAGGTGAGCAGTTCTTC. It is translated as CASSLAYGVGIGEQFF.